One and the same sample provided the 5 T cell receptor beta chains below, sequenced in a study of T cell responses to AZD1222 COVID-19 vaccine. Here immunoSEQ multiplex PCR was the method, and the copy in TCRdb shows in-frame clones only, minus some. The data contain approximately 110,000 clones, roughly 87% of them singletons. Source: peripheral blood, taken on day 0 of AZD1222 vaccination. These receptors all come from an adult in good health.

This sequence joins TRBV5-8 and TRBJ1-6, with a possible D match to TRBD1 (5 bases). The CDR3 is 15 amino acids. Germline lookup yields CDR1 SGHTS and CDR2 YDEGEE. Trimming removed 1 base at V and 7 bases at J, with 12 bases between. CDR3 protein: CASSLFGGGNSPLHF. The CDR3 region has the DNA TGTGCCAGCAGCTTGTTCGGGGGAGGAAATTCACCCCTCCACTTT.

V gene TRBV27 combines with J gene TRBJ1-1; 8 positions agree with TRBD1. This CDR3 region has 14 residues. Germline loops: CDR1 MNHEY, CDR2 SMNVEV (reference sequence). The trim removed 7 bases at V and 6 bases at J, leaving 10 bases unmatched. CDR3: CASNRADRGSEAFF. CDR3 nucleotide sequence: TGTGCCAGCAACCGCGCCGACAGGGGTTCTGAAGCTTTCTTT.

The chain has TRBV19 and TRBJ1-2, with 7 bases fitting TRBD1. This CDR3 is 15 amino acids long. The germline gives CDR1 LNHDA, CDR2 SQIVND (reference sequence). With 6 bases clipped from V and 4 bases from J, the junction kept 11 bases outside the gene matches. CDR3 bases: TGTGCCAGTAGCCCGACAGGGACCGGGTTCTATGGCTACACCTTC. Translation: CASSPTGTGFYGYTF.

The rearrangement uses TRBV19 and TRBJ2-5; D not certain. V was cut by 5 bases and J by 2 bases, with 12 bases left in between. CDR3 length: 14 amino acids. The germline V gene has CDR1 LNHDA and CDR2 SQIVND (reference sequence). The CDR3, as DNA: TGTGCCAGTAGTTCCACCGGGCTACAAGAGACCCAGTACTTC. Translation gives CASSSTGLQETQYF. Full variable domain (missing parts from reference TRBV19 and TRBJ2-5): DGGITQSPKYLFRKEGQNVTLSCEQNLNHDAMYWYRQDPGQGLRLIYYSQIVNDFQKGDIAEGYSVSREKKESFPLTVTSAQKNPTAFYLCASSSTGLQETQYFGPGTRLLVL.

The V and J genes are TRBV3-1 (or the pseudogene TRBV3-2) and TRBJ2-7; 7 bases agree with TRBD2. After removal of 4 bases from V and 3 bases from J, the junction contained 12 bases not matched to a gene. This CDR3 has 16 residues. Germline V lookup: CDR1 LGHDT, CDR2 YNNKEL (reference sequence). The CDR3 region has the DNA TGTGCCAGCAGCCCAGGGTGGACTAGAGGAGTCTACGAGCAGTACTTC. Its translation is CASSPGWTRGVYEQYF.